This entry lists 8 T cell receptor beta chains sequenced from one sample in a study of T cell clonotyping in hematopoietic cell transplantation. Sequenced by immunoSEQ multiplex PCR; TCRdb stores in-frame clones only, minus some. The table shows tens of thousands of clones, with around 95% occurring only once. Sequenced sample: peripheral blood mononuclear cells. The source of these receptors is a man younger than 40 in good health. Some clones in this sample may be carry-over from other donors' samples.

The chain couples TRBV4-1 to TRBJ2-7; D gene uncertain. This CDR3 is 16 amino acids long. CDR1 and CDR2 from the germline V gene are MGHRA and YSYEKL. The V end was cut by 0 bases, the J end by 2 bases, with 14 bases between. CDR3 in amino acids: CASSQDDRPTAYEQYF. CDR3 in DNA: TGCGCCAGCAGCCAAGACGACCGACCTACGGCCTACGAGCAGTACTTC.

The J gene is TRBJ2-1, the V gene TRBV5-1, with no clear D. V shed 3 bases and J shed 10 bases, with 23 bases lying between them. Looked up from germline, CDR1 is SGHRS and CDR2 is YFSETQ. The length of the CDR3 is 16 residues. The CDR3 region has the DNA TGCGCCAGCAGCTCCCTGTCCGAAGGTTGGAGTTACGAGCAGTTCTTC. Amino acids: CASSSLSEGWSYEQFF. Full variable domain (rest looked up from reference TRBV5-1 and TRBJ2-1): KAGVTQTPRYLIKTRGQQVTLSCSPISGHRSVSWYQQTPGQGLQFLFEYFSETQRNKGNFPGRFSGRQFSNSRSEMNVSTLELGDSALYLCASSSLSEGWSYEQFFGPGTRLTVL.

A single count supports this clone. The chain couples TRBV10-3 to TRBJ2-7; D not resolved. CDR1 and CDR2 (germline): ENHRY, SYGVKD. V lost 7 bases, J lost 0 bases, and 10 bases lay in between. The CDR3 is made up of 13 amino acids. As DNA, the CDR3 is TGTGCCATCATCCCCGACGGCTCCTACGAGCAGTACTTC. This codes for CAIIPDGSYEQYF.

The chain carries TRBV7-2 and TRBJ1-1; a possible D gene is TRBD1 (5 bases). Germline values: CDR1 SGHTA, CDR2 FQGNSA. CDR3 size: 13 residues. The V gene lost 10 bases and the J gene lost 1 base, with 13 bases spanning the gap. The chain's CDR3 is CAINNGGNTEAFF. For the CDR3, the DNA is TGTGCCATCAACAACGGGGGGAACACTGAAGCTTTCTTT.

The chain is built from TRBV19 and TRBJ1-1, with 7 nucleotides matching TRBD1. The CDR3 length is 16 residues. Germline V gene lookup returns CDR1 LNHDA and CDR2 SQIVND (reference sequence). V trimming: 5 bases; J trimming: 0 bases; junction bases outside the gene matches: 9. The chain's CDR3 is CASSVQGRRLNTEAFF. The CDR3 coding sequence is TGTGCCAGTAGTGTACAGGGGAGGAGGTTGAACACTGAAGCTTTCTTT.

The chain combines TRBV11-2 with TRBJ2-1; 8 nucleotides match TRBD1. Germline-derived CDR1 and CDR2 are SGHAT and FQNNGV. V was clipped by 2 bases and J by 6 bases; unmatched bases: 9. The CDR3 is made up of 16 amino acids. In nucleotides, the CDR3 is TGTGCCAGCAGCTTATGGGGGACAGGTGGGAGCAATGAGCAGTTCTTC. Encoded protein: CASSLWGTGGSNEQFF.

This sequence joins TRBV9 and TRBJ1-1; no definite D call. CDR1 and CDR2 (germline): SGDLS, YYNGEE. Trimming removed 5 bases at V and 5 bases at J, with 13 bases between. The CDR3 extends over 13 amino acids. The CDR3 loop reads CASRYPPETEAFF. The CDR3 region has the DNA TGTGCCAGCAGGTATCCCCCCGAGACTGAAGCTTTCTTT.

The chain joins TRBV19 to TRBJ1-2; D might be TRBD1 (5 bases). Germline V gene data show CDR1 as LNHDA and CDR2 as SQIVND (reference sequence). The V and J ends lost 4 bases and 6 bases respectively, with 18 bases between them. The CDR3 loop spans 15 amino acids. The CDR3 DNA follows: TGTGCCAGTAGTACTACGACAGAGTACTATGATGGCTACACCTTC. This sequence encodes CASSTTTEYYDGYTF.